These T cell receptor beta chains were read from a single sample in a study of glioma-infiltrating T cells after dendritic cell vaccination. Here immunoSEQ multiplex PCR was the method, and the copy in TCRdb shows in-frame clones only, minus some. The table records some 73,000 clones, roughly 87% of them present only once. The sample here was blood, taken before dendritic cell vaccination. These receptors came from a human donor with glioblastoma. The CDR3 runs from the conserved cysteine through the conserved F or W. A D gene is named only where the DNA matches it firmly. Clone size is not always given. Where it is, it says once, few, many or a class for expanded clones.

j_call v_call d_call clone_size cdr3_nt cdr3_aa
TRBJ1-1 TRBV19 - - TGTGCCAGTAGTAAGAGGGAGAGTGCCACTGAAGCTTTCTTT CASSKRESATEAFF
TRBJ2-5 TRBV9 - once TGTGCCAGCAGCGTAGGTCCCCGGCGGGACCAAGAGACCCAGTACTTC CASSVGPRRDQETQYF
TRBJ1-6 TRBV7-9 TRBD1 - TGTGCCAGCAGCCAGGGACAGCTCAATTCACCCCTCCACTTT CASSQGQLNSPLHF
TRBJ1-4 TRBV6-5 TRBD1 - TGTGCCAGCAGTTACGAGTGGTCAGGGGGTGAAAAACTGTTTTTT CASSYEWSGGEKLFF
TRBJ2-7 TRBV7-9 - - TGTGCCAGCAGCCGCCGGGACGGGAGCTCCTACGAGCAGTACTTC CASSRRDGSSYEQYF
TRBJ1-1 TRBV5-1 - - TGCGCCAGCAGCTTGGCGGGGGGCAAGGTGAACACTGAAGCTTTCTTT CASSLAGGKVNTEAFF
TRBJ2-1 TRBV5-1 TRBD1 - TGCGCCAGCAGCCAGACAGGGATTGGTTACAATGAGCAGTTCTTC CASSQTGIGYNEQFF
TRBJ1-6 TRBV19 - - TGTGCCAGTAGTTCAAGACAGTTTAACTCCTATAATTCACCCCTCCACTTT CASSSRQFNSYNSPLHF
TRBJ2-1 TRBV11-3 TRBD2 - TGTGCCAGCAGCCCAGGGAGGGATGAGCAGTTCTTC CASSPGRDEQFF
TRBJ2-1 TRBV5-1 TRBD2 - TGCGCCAGCGCTTCGGGAGGAGGTGTAGACAATGAGCAGTTCTTC CASASGGGVDNEQFF
TRBJ1-5 TRBV21-1 - - TGTGCCAGCAGCCTGTCGATATGGCAGGGTGACAATCAGCCCCAGCATTTT CASSLSIWQGDNQPQHF
TRBJ2-3 TRBV5-1 - - TGCGCCAGCAGCTTAACGGGACACCTTAGCACAGATACGCAGTATTTT CASSLTGHLSTDTQYF
TRBJ2-3 TRBV7-9 - - TGTGCCAGCAGCTTAGGGCTAGCCAATACGCAGTATTTT CASSLGLANTQYF
TRBJ1-3 TRBV25-1 TRBD1 - TGTGCCAGCAGTGGAACGGGACAGGGAAACACCATATATTTT CASSGTGQGNTIYF
TRBJ1-1 TRBV7-9 - few TGTGCCAGCAGGACACCGACTAATTTCTTT CASRTPTNFF
TRBJ2-1 TRBV27 TRBD2 - TGTGCCAGCAGTTTAATCCTAGCGGGGGTCCATGAGCAGTTCTTC CASSLILAGVHEQFF
TRBJ1-5 TRBV10-1 TRBD1 - TGCGCCACCGAACTACAGGGGAGGAATCAGCCCCAGCATTTT CATELQGRNQPQHF